What follows are 10 T cell receptor beta chains derived from one specimen sequenced in a study of cytomegalovirus exposure and HLA in healthy donors. This PCR relied on a set of 60 Vbeta primers and 13 Jbeta primers. TCRdb keeps only in-frame clones here, not all; method: immunoSEQ multiplex PCR. This sample carries tens of thousands of clones, with approximately 9% going to the ten biggest clones. The source material was PBMCs. All receptors derive from a man in his forties or fifties in good health and CMV-seropositive.

The V call is TRBV6-6, the J call TRBJ2-5; 11 bases agree with TRBD2. The V segment lost 5 bases and the J segment 3 bases; nucleotides outside the gene matches: 5. Germline CDR1 is MNHNY and CDR2 is SVGAGI (reference sequence). The length of the CDR3 is 15 residues. The CDR3 nucleotides are TGTGCCAGCAGTAACTTACTAGCGGGGGAAGAGACCCAGTACTTC. Amino acid sequence: CASSNLLAGEETQYF.

CDR3 sequence: CASSKRLAGITDTQYF. For the CDR3, the DNA is TGTGCCAGTAGTAAACGACTAGCGGGTATCACAGATACGCAGTATTTT. The chain links TRBV19 to TRBJ2-3, with 10 bases identical to TRBD2. The CDR3 is made up of 16 amino acids. V gave up 4 bases and J gave up 2 bases; unmatched junction bases: 6. The V gene's germline CDR1 is LNHDA and CDR2 SQIVND (reference sequence).

In the case of this clone: A read error may produce the germline difference seen at one junction end. The chain couples TRBV18 to TRBJ1-1, with D unresolved. Germline V gene data show CDR1 as KGHSH and CDR2 as LQKENI. The CDR3 is made up of 16 amino acids. As DNA, the CDR3 is TGTGCCAGCGCACCCCCTCTGACATACTCGGACACTGAAGCTTTCTTT. Amino acid sequence: CASAPPLTYSDTEAFF.

DNA for the CDR3: TGTGCCAGCAGCTTCGGACTAGCTAGCACAGATACGCAGTATTTT. It yields the protein CASSFGLASTDTQYF. V is TRBV5-6 and J is TRBJ2-3; 8 bases align to TRBD2. The germline V gene has CDR1 SGHDT and CDR2 YYEEEE. Trimming at V came to 2 bases and at J to 0 bases, leaving 2 bases not matched to a gene. The CDR3 is made up of 15 amino acids.

The chain recombines TRBV18 with TRBJ2-5; 12 positions match TRBD2. V shed 3 bases and J 5 bases; nucleotides not matched to a gene: 7. The V gene's germline CDR1 is KGHSH and CDR2 LQKENI. The CDR3 has 16 amino acids. The CDR3 DNA reads TGTGCCAGCTCACCCCCTAGCGGGGGGGCGATGGAGACCCAGTACTTC. Its translation: CASSPPSGGAMETQYF.

The rearrangement joins TRBV25-1 to TRBJ2-5, with D possibly TRBD2 on 5 matching bases. Per the germline V gene, CDR1 is MGHDK and CDR2 is SYGVNS. This CDR3 has 11 residues. The ends were cut back, 11 bases at V and 12 bases at J, with 19 bases in the middle. CDR3 amino acids: CASSRGLGKYF. In DNA, the CDR3 is TGTGCCTCTTCCCGGGGATTGGGCAAGTACTTC.

The rearrangement links TRBV5-1 to TRBJ2-3, with 11 bases identical to TRBD2. J gave up 4 bases and V 0 bases, and 4 bases lay outside the gene matches. This CDR3 spans 16 amino acids. From germline, CDR1 is SGHRS and CDR2 YFSETQ. CDR3 residues: CASSLEGSGRADTQYF. The CDR3 coding sequence is TGCGCCAGCAGCTTGGAGGGTAGCGGGAGGGCAGATACGCAGTATTTT.

The DNA of the CDR3 is TGTGCCAGTAGTCTGCTTTGGGGACAGGGAAACACTGAAGCTTTCTTT. Protein: CASSLLWGQGNTEAFF. J is TRBJ1-1 and V is TRBV19, with 9 bases fitting TRBD1. The CDR3 sequence is 16 residues long. The V gene's germline CDR1 is LNHDA and CDR2 SQIVND (reference sequence). V lost 5 bases, J lost 2 bases, and 9 bases stayed unmatched.

This sequence joins TRBV5-1 and TRBJ2-2; the match to TRBD1 covers 8 bases. The CDR3 sequence is 16 residues long. The germline V gene has CDR1 SGHRS and CDR2 YFSETQ. Trimming at V came to 4 bases and at J to 5 bases, leaving 10 bases not matched to a gene. CDR3 DNA: TGCGCCAGCAGCGAACAGGGGGGACTTGGTACCGGGGAGCTGTTTTTT. Translating it yields CASSEQGGLGTGELFF.

The V gene is TRBV5-4, the J gene TRBJ2-5, with 7 positions matching TRBD2. This CDR3 has 17 residues. Germline V gene lookup returns CDR1 SGHNT and CDR2 YYREEE (reference sequence). V trimming: 1 base; J trimming: 2 bases; junction bases outside the gene matches: 11. The CDR3 protein is CASSLNSGFDLQETQYF. CDR3 DNA: TGTGCCAGCAGCTTGAATAGCGGGTTTGACTTACAAGAGACCCAGTACTTC.